A single sample is the source of the 25 T cell receptor beta chains below, sequenced in a study of T cell repertoires in aging, cancer and after chemotherapy (dated by TCRdb to about 2019). The data were produced on an Illumina MiSeq. Rearranged TRB sequences spanning V, D and J segments were amplified in a multiplex touch-down PCR with a mixed TRB-A/B primer pool. Clones were called with MiXCR by TCRdb after fastp trimmed the public reads at Q25, and only in-frame beta chains were retained. CDR3 protein duplicates are merged, each entry listing the most common genes and DNA. This sample gives about 600 distinct CDR3 sequences in total; under 30% of them show up just once. The top ten constitute less than 35% of the sample. TCR beta rearrangements were amplified from genomic DNA extracted from peripheral blood rather than from sorted cells or RNA. Sequencing was carried out using blood. These receptors all stem from a human donor in good health.

The CDR3 DNA follows: TGTGCCAGCAGTGACGGACAGGGGGGGACGGCGGCAGCCGAGCAGTACTTC. Translated: CASSDGQGGTAAAEQYF. The chain employs TRBV6-4 and TRBJ2-7, with 10 nucleotides matching TRBD1. Per the germline V gene, CDR1 is MRHNA and CDR2 is SNTAGT. This CDR3 is built from 17 residues. Trimming removed 2 bases from V and 6 bases from J; junction bases left unmatched: 13.

Within the sample, this clonotype is large. V and J are TRBV30 and TRBJ1-5; D is unclear. V lost 0 bases, J lost 2 bases, and 8 bases lay in between. From germline, CDR1 is GTSNPN and CDR2 SVGIG (reference sequence). This CDR3 contains 14 residues. The CDR3 sequence: CAWSVRGGNQPQHF. In nucleotides, the CDR3 is TGTGCCTGGAGTGTACGAGGAGGCAATCAGCCCCAGCATTTT. Together with reference TRBV30 and TRBJ1-5, the CDR3 gives the full variable domain: SQTIHQWPATLVQPVGSPLSLECTVEGTSNPNLYWYRQAAGRGLQLLFYSVGIGQISSEVPQNLSASRPQDRQFILSSKKLLLSDSGFYLCAWSVRGGNQPQHFGDGTRLSIL.

This clonotype is medium-sized. The V call is TRBV7-9, the J call TRBJ1-3, with a weak D call TRBD1 (5 bases). Between the trimmed V and J ends, which lost 5 bases and 2 bases, there was a span of 16 bases. Germline V lookup: CDR1 SEHNR, CDR2 FQNEAQ (reference sequence). CDR3 length: 16 residues. Here the CDR3 DNA reads TGTGCCAGCAGCGCCCCGACAGACGGGCCTGGAAACACCATATATTTT. Amino acid sequence: CASSAPTDGPGNTIYF.

This sequence joins TRBV30 and TRBJ1-5; TRBD1 aligns across 7 bases. Germline lookup yields CDR1 GTSNPN and CDR2 SVGIG (reference sequence). V was clipped by 2 bases and J by 2 bases; unmatched bases: 9. The CDR3 consists of 16 residues. CDR3 sequence reads: CAWSQTDRAGNQPQHF. CDR3 bases: TGTGCCTGGAGTCAAACCGACAGGGCTGGCAATCAGCCCCAGCATTTT. Combining the CDR3 with reference TRBV30 and TRBJ1-5 gives the whole variable domain SQTIHQWPATLVQPVGSPLSLECTVEGTSNPNLYWYRQAAGRGLQLLFYSVGIGQISSEVPQNLSASRPQDRQFILSSKKLLLSDSGFYLCAWSQTDRAGNQPQHFGDGTRLSIL.

By its share, this clonotype is large. The chain combines TRBV19 with TRBJ1-5; tentative D call: TRBD1 (6 bases). The CDR3 totals 18 residues. The V and J ends lost 6 bases and 0 bases respectively, with 21 bases between them. The germline V gene has CDR1 LNHDA and CDR2 SQIVND (reference sequence). CDR3 bases: TGTGCCAGTAGGACAAACCTGGGACATAAGGGTAGCAATCAGCCCCAGCATTTT. Translation gives CASRTNLGHKGSNQPQHF.

By sample share, this clonotype is large. The chain recombines TRBV29-1 with TRBJ1-5, with 9 nucleotides matching TRBD1. The trim removed 7 bases at V and 4 bases at J, leaving 17 bases unmatched. The CDR3 has 17 residues. Germline V lookup: CDR1 SQVTM, CDR2 ANQGSEA. This CDR3 is CSAKVPGQGSENQPQHF. The CDR3 DNA sequence: TGCAGCGCGAAAGTGCCGGGACAGGGAAGCGAGAATCAGCCCCAGCATTTT.

Here the CDR3 DNA reads TGTGCCAGCAGCCTTGGGGGTGTCGGGAGCGCAGATACGCAGTATTTT. Its protein product is CASSLGGVGSADTQYF. V usage is TRBV4-2 and J usage is TRBJ2-3; D possibly corresponds to TRBD2 (6 bases). V lost 4 bases and J 4 bases, leaving 18 bases between the germline ends. The CDR3 is 16 amino acids. Germline assignment: CDR1 LGHNA and CDR2 YNFKEQ.

Judged by abundance, this clonotype is large (0.1 to 1%). The chain has TRBV6-1 and TRBJ2-5, with D uncertain. V lost 2 bases and J lost 7, with 11 bases in between. Germline assignment: CDR1 MNHNS and CDR2 SASEGT. The CDR3 loop spans 13 amino acids. The CDR3 protein is CASSERDGSTQYF. In DNA, the CDR3 is TGTGCCAGCAGTGAAAGAGATGGGTCGACCCAGTACTTC.

This clonotype was seen only a few times. This sequence joins TRBV28 and TRBJ2-6, with a possible D match to TRBD1 (6 bases). Germline loops: CDR1 MDHEN, CDR2 SYDVKM. Trimming pared 2 bases from V and 2 bases from J, leaving 13 bases between. The CDR3 is 17 amino acids. CDR3 in amino acids: CASSLDTGSPGANVLTF. Written as DNA, the CDR3 is TGTGCCAGCAGTTTAGATACAGGGTCCCCTGGGGCCAACGTCCTGACTTTC.

This clonotype is large in the sample. The genes are TRBV18 and TRBJ2-3; D is undetermined. V dropped 4 bases and J dropped 6 bases, with 14 bases sitting between them. Looked up from germline, CDR1 is KGHSH and CDR2 is LQKENI. The CDR3 consists of 14 residues. The CDR3 sequence is CASSLKDPLDTQYF. CDR3 in DNA: TGTGCCAGCTCACTAAAGGACCCGTTGGATACGCAGTATTTT.

By frequency in the sample, this clonotype is medium-sized (0.01 to 0.1%). This sequence joins TRBV25-1 and TRBJ2-3, with no clear D. Trimming shortened V by 6 bases and J by 1 base, and 14 bases separated the two germline ends. The CDR3 sequence is 15 residues long. Germline CDR1 and CDR2: MGHDK and SYGVNS. CDR3 DNA sequence: TGTGCCAGCAGCAAATGGGGAAGCGGCACAGATACGCAGTATTTT. It yields the protein CASSKWGSGTDTQYF.

This clonotype is medium-sized within its sample. The rearrangement joins TRBV20-1 to TRBJ2-3; 16 bases are a match to TRBD2. Germline loops: CDR1 DFQATT, CDR2 SNEGSKA (reference sequence). CDR3 size: 18 residues. V lost 1 base to trimming and J lost 1 base; unmatched junction nucleotides: 5. The CDR3 here is CSARGGLAGGGGTDTQYF. The CDR3 DNA reads as TGCAGTGCTAGAGGGGGACTAGCGGGAGGGGGGGGCACAGATACGCAGTATTTT.

This clonotype ranks as medium-sized (0.01 to 0.1%). The chain couples TRBV20-1 to TRBJ1-4, with D maybe TRBD1 (5 bases). The CDR3 loop spans 13 amino acids. Per germline, CDR1 DFQATT and CDR2 SNEGSKA (reference sequence). V lost 5 bases to trimming and J lost 3 bases, with 10 bases between them. In DNA, the CDR3 is TGCAGTGCTGGGGGGGGACCTAATGAAAAACTGTTTTTT. This sequence encodes CSAGGGPNEKLFF.

In this sample, this clonotype turned up a few times. This chain uses TRBV7-3 with TRBJ1-1; maybe TRBD1 (5 bases). The CDR3 has 13 residues. The germline CDR1 and CDR2 sequences are SGHTA and FQGTGA. Trimming pared 5 bases from V and 2 bases from J, leaving 9 bases between. The CDR3 DNA follows: TGTGCCAGCAGCAGCAGGGTAAACACTGAAGCTTTCTTT. Protein: CASSSRVNTEAFF.

About this clonotype itself: Sequence at one end of the junction differs from germline and may be a read error. The chain couples TRBV15 to TRBJ2-1; no reliable D call. The CDR3 runs to 14 residues. CDR1 LNHNV and CDR2 YYDKDF come from the germline V gene (reference sequence). CDR3 coding DNA: TGTACCACCAGCTCTAAGACGGAGTACAATGAGCAGTTCTTC. Protein: CTTSSKTEYNEQFF.

Judged by abundance, this clonotype is large. The chain carries TRBV5-6 and TRBJ2-5; D gene unclear. This CDR3 is built from 11 residues. CDR1 and CDR2 from the germline V gene are SGHDT and YYEEEE. V lost 9 bases, J lost 4 bases, and 10 bases lay in between. DNA of the CDR3: TGTGCCACTTCAGAAGGAGAGACCCAGTACTTC. This encodes CATSEGETQYF.

This clonotype is labeled medium-sized (0.01 to 0.1%). The chain recombines TRBV7-9 with TRBJ1-4; 8 nucleotides match TRBD1. The germline gives CDR1 SEHNR, CDR2 FQNEAQ (reference sequence). CDR3 length: 15 amino acids. J gave up 3 bases and V 5 bases, and 5 bases lay outside the gene matches. This CDR3 reads CASSLRTGPNEKLFF. CDR3 in DNA: TGTGCCAGCAGCCTTCGGACAGGGCCTAATGAAAAACTGTTTTTT.

This clonotype has more than one count but fewer than ten. The genes are TRBV20-1 and TRBJ1-1; the D is unclear. The CDR3 is 12 residues long. Trimming shortened V by 5 bases and J by 1 base, and 8 bases separated the two germline ends. In germline, CDR1 is DFQATT, CDR2 SNEGSKA (reference sequence). CDR3 nucleotides: TGCAGTGCTGATTACAGGAACACTGAAGCTTTCTTT. Residues: CSADYRNTEAFF.

This chain links TRBV20-1 with TRBJ1-6; D might be TRBD1 (5 bases). The germline V and J ends were trimmed by 0 bases and 9 bases, with 15 bases remaining between them. This CDR3 has 15 residues. CDR1 and CDR2 (germline): DFQATT, SNEGSKA (reference sequence). DNA of the CDR3: TGCAGTGCTAGAGATCACAGGATCCCGGGTTCACCCCTCCACTTT. Translating gives CSARDHRIPGSPLHF.

Within the sample, this clonotype is large. The chain joins TRBV6-1 to TRBJ1-2; D not certain. The germline V gene encodes CDR1 MNHNS and CDR2 SASEGT. Trimming left V 5 bases short and J 2 bases short, with 3 bases between. The length of the CDR3 is 11 residues. In DNA, the CDR3 is TGTGCCAGCAGTCGGAACTATGGCTACACCTTC. It specifies CASSRNYGYTF.

This clonotype is hyperexpanded (1% or more) by share. The chain employs TRBV30 and TRBJ2-5; D is uncertain. V gave up 0 bases and J gave up 4 bases, with 6 bases separating them. Per germline, CDR1 GTSNPN and CDR2 SVGIG (reference sequence). CDR3 length equals 12 residues. The DNA of the CDR3 is TGTGCCTGGAGTGTAGCGAGAGAGACCCAGTACTTC. The encoded protein is CAWSVARETQYF.

In its sample, this clonotype ranks as medium-sized. This rearrangement joins TRBV5-1 to TRBJ2-7; TRBD2 agrees at 7 bases. From germline, CDR1 is SGHRS and CDR2 YFSETQ. The CDR3 sequence is 15 residues long. Trimming removed 0 bases from V and 7 bases from J; junction bases left unmatched: 10. The chain's CDR3 is CASSLDPSGVREQYF. CDR3 DNA sequence: TGCGCCAGCAGCTTGGACCCTAGCGGAGTTAGGGAGCAGTACTTC.

The chain joins TRBV5-1 to TRBJ2-5; a weak D match, TRBD2 (5 bases). CDR1 is SGHRS and CDR2 is YFSETQ in the germline V gene. V was cut by 5 bases and J by 4 bases, with 9 bases left in between. The CDR3 is made up of 12 amino acids. For the CDR3, the DNA is TGCGCCAGCAGAGTGGCGGGAGAGACCCAGTACTTC. It specifies CASRVAGETQYF.

This sequence joins TRBV19 and TRBJ2-3, with D tentatively TRBD2 (5 bases). Germline CDR1 is LNHDA and CDR2 is SQIVND (reference sequence). Trimming left V 10 bases short and J 1 base short, with 12 bases between. CDR3 size: 13 residues. The CDR3 reads CATAGSGTDTQYF. The CDR3 bases are TGTGCCACCGCGGGTTCGGGCACAGATACGCAGTATTTT.

This clonotype was picked up one time. This sequence may be a read error, since a much larger clone differs from it by one base. This chain joins TRBV5-4 and TRBJ2-4; D remains unclear. Trimming cost V 0 bases and J 5 bases, with 15 bases left between them. CDR1 SGHNT and CDR2 YYREEE come from the germline V gene (reference sequence). This CDR3 is built from 16 residues. As DNA, the CDR3 is TGTGCCAGCAGCTTGGAGGGCGGATGGGCCGAAAACATTCAGTACTTC. Translated: CASSLEGGWAENIQYF.